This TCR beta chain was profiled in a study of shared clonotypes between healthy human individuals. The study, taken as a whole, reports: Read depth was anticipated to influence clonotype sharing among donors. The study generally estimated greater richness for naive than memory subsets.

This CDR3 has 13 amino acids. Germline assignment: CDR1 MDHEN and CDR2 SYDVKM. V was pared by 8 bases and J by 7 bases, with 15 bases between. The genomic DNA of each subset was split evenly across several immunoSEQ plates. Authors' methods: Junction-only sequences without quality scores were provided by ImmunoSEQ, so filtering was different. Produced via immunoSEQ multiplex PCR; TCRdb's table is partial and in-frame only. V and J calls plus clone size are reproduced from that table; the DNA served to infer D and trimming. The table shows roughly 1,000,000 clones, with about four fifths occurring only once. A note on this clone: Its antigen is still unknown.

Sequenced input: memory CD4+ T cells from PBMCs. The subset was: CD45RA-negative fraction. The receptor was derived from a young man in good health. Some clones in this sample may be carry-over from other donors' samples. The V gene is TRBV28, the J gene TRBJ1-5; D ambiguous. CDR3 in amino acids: CASRGGEEQPQHF. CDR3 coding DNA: TGTGCCAGCCGCGGTGGGGAGGAGCAGCCCCAGCATTTT.